The clone carrying this TCR beta chain was detected many times. The antigen remains unidentified. From the 5' RACE reads, TCRdb called clonotypes with MiXCR, one entry per CDR3 protein. Of under 350,000 distinct CDR3 sequences listed, 7.5% to 9.5% are singletons. The data were obtained in a study of identical twins. The germline V and J ends were trimmed by 6 bases and 6 bases, with 20 bases remaining between them. CDR3 length: 16 residues. Study-level findings and limits: Insertions ran lower in abundant cord blood beta clonotypes, though not in memory repertoires. Modeled out-of-frame TCR alpha sharing in monozygotic twins fell below observed levels. Out-of-frame alpha sequences that twins shared showed excess low generation probability.

This same sample was also part of a study on yellow fever vaccine responses in identical twins. That study reports: Twins' T cell vaccine responses reportedly looked partly convergent, partly personalized.

The sequence was obtained from a woman younger than 35 in good health. Sequencing was performed on CD8+ T cells sorted from blood. The chain recombines TRBV12-3 or TRBV12-4 with TRBJ2-2; D not certain. The CDR3 DNA reads TGTGCCAGCAGAACGGCCTCGCCACAGTCCCCCGGGGAGCTGTTTTTT. Protein sequence: CASRTASPQSPGELFF.